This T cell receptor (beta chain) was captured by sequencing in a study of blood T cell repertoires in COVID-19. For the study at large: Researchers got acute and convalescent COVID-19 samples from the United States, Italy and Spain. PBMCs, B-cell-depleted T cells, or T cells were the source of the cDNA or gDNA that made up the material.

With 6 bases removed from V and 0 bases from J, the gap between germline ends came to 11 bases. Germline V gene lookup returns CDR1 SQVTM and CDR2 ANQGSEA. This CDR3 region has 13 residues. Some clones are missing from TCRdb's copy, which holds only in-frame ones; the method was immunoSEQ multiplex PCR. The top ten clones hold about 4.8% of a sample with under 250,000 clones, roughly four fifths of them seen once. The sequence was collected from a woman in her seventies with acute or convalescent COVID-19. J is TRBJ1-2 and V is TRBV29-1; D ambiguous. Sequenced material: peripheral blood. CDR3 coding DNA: TGCAGCGTCCAGGCCGTTACTAACTATGGCTACACCTTC. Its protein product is CSVQAVTNYGYTF.